This section outlines one T cell receptor beta chain sequence together with its context. Its antigen is unknown. The method was immunoSEQ multiplex PCR; TCRdb's version includes in-frame clones alone and lacks a portion of them. This sample has 150,000 to 160,000 clones; about 89% occur once, and the top ten carry just over 9%. The source of the sample is a study of T cell responses to AZD1222 COVID-19 vaccine. The study's findings and limits: Repertoires were obtained only post-peak T cell response. Donors skewed white British and female; clonal diversity was possibly underestimated.

The V and J ends lost 1 base and 7 bases, in that order; junction bases with no gene match: 8. Germline-derived CDR1 and CDR2 are SGHTA and FQGNSA. The CDR3 is 16 amino acids. Investigators merged groups given second doses at roughly 4 or roughly 12 weeks. This chain connects TRBV7-2 to TRBJ1-2; 11 positions agree with TRBD1. This TCR came from an adult who received the AZD1222 COVID-19 vaccine. Here the sequenced sample was peripheral blood, taken 28 days after the second AZD1222 dose. CDR3: CASSLVSGQGAIGYTF. The CDR3 DNA reads as TGTGCCAGCAGCTTAGTATCTGGACAGGGGGCGATTGGCTACACCTTC.